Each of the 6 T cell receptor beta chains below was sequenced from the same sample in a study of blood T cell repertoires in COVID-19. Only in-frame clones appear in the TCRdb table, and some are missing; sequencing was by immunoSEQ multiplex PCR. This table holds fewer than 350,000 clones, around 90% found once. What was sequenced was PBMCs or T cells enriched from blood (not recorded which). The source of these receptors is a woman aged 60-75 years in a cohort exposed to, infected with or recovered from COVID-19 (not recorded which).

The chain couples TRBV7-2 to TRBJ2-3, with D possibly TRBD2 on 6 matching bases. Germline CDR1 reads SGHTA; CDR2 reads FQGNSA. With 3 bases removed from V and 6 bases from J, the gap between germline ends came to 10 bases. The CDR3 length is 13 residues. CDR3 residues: CASSLREGDTQYF. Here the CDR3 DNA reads TGTGCCAGCAGCTTGCGGGAAGGGGATACGCAGTATTTT.

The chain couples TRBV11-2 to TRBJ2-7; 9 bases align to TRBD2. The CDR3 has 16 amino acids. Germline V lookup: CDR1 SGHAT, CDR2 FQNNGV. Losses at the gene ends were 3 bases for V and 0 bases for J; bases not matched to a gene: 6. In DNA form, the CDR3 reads TGTGCCAGCAGCTTGGGGAGACTAGCGGTCTCCTACGAGCAGTACTTC. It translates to CASSLGRLAVSYEQYF.

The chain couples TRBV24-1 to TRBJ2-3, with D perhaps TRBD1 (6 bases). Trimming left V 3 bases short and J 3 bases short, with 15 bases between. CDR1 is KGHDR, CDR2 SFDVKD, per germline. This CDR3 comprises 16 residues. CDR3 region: CATSDASGTKTDTQYF. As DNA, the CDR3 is TGTGCCACCAGTGATGCCTCCGGGACAAAGACAGATACGCAGTATTTT.

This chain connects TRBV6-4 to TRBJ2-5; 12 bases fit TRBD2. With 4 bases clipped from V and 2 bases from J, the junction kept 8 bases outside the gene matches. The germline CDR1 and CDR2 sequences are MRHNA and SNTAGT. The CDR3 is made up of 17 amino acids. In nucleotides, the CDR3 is TGTGCCAGCAGTGGAGGCGGGACTAGCGGGCTGCAAGAGACCCAGTACTTC. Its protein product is CASSGGGTSGLQETQYF.

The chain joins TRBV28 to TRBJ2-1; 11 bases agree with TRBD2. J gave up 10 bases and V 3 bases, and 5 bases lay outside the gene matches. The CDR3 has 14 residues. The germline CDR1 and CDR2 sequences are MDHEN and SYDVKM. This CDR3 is CASSLVAGGGEQFF. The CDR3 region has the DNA TGTGCCAGCAGTTTGGTAGCGGGAGGGGGAGAGCAGTTCTTC.

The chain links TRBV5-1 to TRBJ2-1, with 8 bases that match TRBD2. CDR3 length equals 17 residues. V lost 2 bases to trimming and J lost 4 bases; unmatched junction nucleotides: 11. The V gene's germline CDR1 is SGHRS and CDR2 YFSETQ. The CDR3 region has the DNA TGCGCCAGCAGCTTAAACGCGGGCGGGAGGATTTACAATGAGCAGTTCTTC. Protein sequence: CASSLNAGGRIYNEQFF.